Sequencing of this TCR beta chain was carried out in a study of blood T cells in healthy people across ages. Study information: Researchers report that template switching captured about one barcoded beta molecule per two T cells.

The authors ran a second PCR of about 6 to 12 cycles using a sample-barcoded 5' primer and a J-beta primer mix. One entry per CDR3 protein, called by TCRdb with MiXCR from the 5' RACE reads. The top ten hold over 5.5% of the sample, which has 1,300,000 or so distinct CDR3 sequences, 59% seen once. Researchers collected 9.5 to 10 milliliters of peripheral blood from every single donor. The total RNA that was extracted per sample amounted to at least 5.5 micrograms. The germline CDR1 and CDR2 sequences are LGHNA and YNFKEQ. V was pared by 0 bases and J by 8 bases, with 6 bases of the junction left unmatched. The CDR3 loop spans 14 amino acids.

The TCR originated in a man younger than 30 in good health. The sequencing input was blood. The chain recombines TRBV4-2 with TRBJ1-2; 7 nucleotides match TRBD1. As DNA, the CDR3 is TGTGCCAGCAGCCAAGATACAGGGGATAGAGGCTACACCTTC. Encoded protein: CASSQDTGDRGYTF.